This T cell receptor (beta chain) was documented in a study of T cells after somatic rescue of genetic block. TCRdb keeps only in-frame clones here, not all; method: immunoSEQ multiplex PCR. The sample lists around 64,000 clones; approximately 90% were seen once. The germline V and J ends were trimmed by 6 bases and 6 bases, with 12 bases remaining between them. The CDR3 runs 12 residues. Germline CDR1 and CDR2: SNHLY and FYNNEI. The rearrangement uses TRBV2 and TRBJ2-7, with D possibly TRBD1 on 6 matching bases. The source material was peripheral blood mononuclear cells (PBMCs). The TCR was taken from a man aged 40-49 years. CDR3 sequence reads: CASRGTMSEQYF. The CDR3 DNA follows: TGTGCCAGCAGAGGGACAATGAGCGAGCAGTACTTC.